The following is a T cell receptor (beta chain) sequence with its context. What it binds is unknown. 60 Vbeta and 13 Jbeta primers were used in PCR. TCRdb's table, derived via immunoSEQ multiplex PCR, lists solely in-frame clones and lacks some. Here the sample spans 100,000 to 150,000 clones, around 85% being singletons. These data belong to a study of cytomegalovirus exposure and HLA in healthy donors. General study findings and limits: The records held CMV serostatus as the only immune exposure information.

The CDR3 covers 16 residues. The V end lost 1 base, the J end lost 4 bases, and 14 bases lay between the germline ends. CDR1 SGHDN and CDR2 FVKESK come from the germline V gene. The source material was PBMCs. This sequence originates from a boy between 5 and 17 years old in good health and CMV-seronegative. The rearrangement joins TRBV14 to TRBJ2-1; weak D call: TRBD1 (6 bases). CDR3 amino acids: CASSQVPQGKYNEQFF. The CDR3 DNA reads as TGTGCCAGCAGCCAAGTGCCACAGGGCAAATACAATGAGCAGTTCTTC.